This T cell receptor (beta chain) was retrieved from a study of multiple sclerosis patients with progressive multifocal leukoencephalopathy. This was a survey-level run. This table comes from immunoSEQ multiplex PCR, and its TCRdb copy is limited to in-frame clones, with some not included. The table lists approximately 27,000 clones, 75% to 90% of them singletons. Specified time point: time of PML onset. PML was diagnosed clinically and by MRI, then confirmed by JC virus DNA in cerebrospinal fluid. This receptor was identified in a young woman with progressive multifocal leukoencephalopathy. Sequenced here: PBMCs, sampled from a patient treated with natalizumab.

Written as DNA, the CDR3 is TGTGCCAGCACCCCCGACAGGGCGGGCACCGGGGAGCTGTTTTTT. Translating gives CASTPDRAGTGELFF. J is TRBJ2-2 and V is TRBV7-2, with 7 bases that match TRBD1. In germline, CDR1 is SGHTA, CDR2 FQGNSA. After removal of 7 bases from V and 4 bases from J, the junction contained 9 bases not matched to a gene. The CDR3 consists of 15 residues.